This TCR beta chain was found in a study of cytomegalovirus exposure and HLA in healthy donors. The PCR employed 60 Vbeta primers together with 13 Jbeta primers. Method: immunoSEQ multiplex PCR; TCRdb's copy keeps in-frame clones and lacks some. Among roughly 110,000 clones listed, over 70% were seen once. Turning to this clone: Its antigen remains unidentified.

Regarding the study as a whole: Rarity held for most TCR sequences, but there were some public TCRs that occurred in many donors. According to a later analysis, donors in an Asian-associated ancestry cluster reportedly had fewer N-insertions than the approximately 730-donor mean. Reports credit the classifier with highly specific, highly sensitive diagnosis of cytomegalovirus status.

The CDR3 consists of 14 residues. CDR1 and CDR2 (germline): SGHRS, YFSETQ. V was trimmed by 1 base and J by 3 bases, leaving 10 bases between them. Input material: PBMCs. This clonotype was obtained from a male donor in good health and CMV-seropositive. The genes are TRBV5-1 and TRBJ1-1; D is possibly TRBD1 (6 bases). CDR3 sequence reads: CASSLTGYDTEAFF. CDR3 nucleotides: TGCGCCAGCAGCTTGACAGGGTACGACACTGAAGCTTTCTTT.